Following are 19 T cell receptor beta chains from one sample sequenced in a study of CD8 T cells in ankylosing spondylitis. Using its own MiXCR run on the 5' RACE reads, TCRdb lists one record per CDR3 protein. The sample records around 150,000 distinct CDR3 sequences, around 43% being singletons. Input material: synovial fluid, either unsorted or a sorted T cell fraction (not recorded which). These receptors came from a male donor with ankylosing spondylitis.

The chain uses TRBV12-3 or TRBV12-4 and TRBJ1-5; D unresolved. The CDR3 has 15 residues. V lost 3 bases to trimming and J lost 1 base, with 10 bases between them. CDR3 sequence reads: CASSFGQTSNQPQHF. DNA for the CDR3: TGTGCCAGCAGTTTCGGCCAGACGAGCAATCAGCCCCAGCATTTT.

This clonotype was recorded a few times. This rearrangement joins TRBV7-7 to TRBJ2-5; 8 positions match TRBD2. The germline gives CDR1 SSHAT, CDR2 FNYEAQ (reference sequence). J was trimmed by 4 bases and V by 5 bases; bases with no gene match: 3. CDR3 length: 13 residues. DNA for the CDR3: TGTGCCAGCAGCCCCGGGGGGGGAGAGACCCAGTACTTC. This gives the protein CASSPGGGETQYF.

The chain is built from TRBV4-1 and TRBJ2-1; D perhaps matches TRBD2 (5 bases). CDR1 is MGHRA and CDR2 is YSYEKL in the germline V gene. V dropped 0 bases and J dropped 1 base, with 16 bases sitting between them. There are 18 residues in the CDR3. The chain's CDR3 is CASSQDPGFPGSYNEQFF. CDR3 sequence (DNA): TGCGCCAGCAGCCAAGATCCGGGCTTCCCGGGGTCCTACAATGAGCAGTTCTTC.

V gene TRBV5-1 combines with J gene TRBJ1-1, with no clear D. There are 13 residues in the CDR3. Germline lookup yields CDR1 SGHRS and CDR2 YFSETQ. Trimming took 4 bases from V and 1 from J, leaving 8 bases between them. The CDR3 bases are TGCGCCAGCAGCGGTTCTTCGAACACTGAAGCTTTCTTT. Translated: CASSGSSNTEAFF.

As DNA, the CDR3 is TGCAGCGCACCGGGACACTACAATGAGCAGTTCTTC. Translated: CSAPGHYNEQFF. V and J are TRBV29-1 and TRBJ2-1, with D possibly TRBD1 on 6 matching bases. Germline-derived CDR1 and CDR2 are SQVTM and ANQGSEA. Trimming removed 7 bases at V and 3 bases at J, with 10 bases between. This CDR3 contains 12 residues.

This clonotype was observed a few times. CDR3 nucleotides: TGTGCCAGCAGTAACTACAGGGAGGGCTATGGCTACACCTTC. Residues: CASSNYREGYGYTF. J is TRBJ1-2 and V is TRBV28, with D tentatively TRBD1 (6 bases). The CDR3 sequence is 14 residues long. Trimming pared 5 bases from V and 4 bases from J, leaving 14 bases between. CDR1 and CDR2 from the germline V gene are MDHEN and SYDVKM.

The CDR3: CSARGRLENEQFF. Here the CDR3 DNA reads TGCAGTGCTAGAGGCCGCCTTGAGAATGAGCAGTTCTTC. The J gene is TRBJ2-1, the V gene TRBV20-1, with D unresolved. The length of the CDR3 is 13 residues. CDR1 is DFQATT, CDR2 SNEGSKA, per germline (reference sequence). V was cut by 1 base and J by 7 bases, with 11 bases left in between.

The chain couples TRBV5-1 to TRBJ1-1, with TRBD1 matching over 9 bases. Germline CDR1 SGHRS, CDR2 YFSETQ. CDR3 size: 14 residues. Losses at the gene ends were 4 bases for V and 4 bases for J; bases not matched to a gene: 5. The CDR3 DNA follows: TGCGCCAGCAGCATCCGACAGGGGGTCACTGAAGCTTTCTTT. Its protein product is CASSIRQGVTEAFF.

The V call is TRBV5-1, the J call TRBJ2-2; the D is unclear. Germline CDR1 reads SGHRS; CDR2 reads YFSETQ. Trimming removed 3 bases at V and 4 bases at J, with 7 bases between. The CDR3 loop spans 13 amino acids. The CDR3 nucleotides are TGCGCCAGCAGCTCTCATATCACCGGGGAGCTGTTTTTT. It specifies CASSSHITGELFF.

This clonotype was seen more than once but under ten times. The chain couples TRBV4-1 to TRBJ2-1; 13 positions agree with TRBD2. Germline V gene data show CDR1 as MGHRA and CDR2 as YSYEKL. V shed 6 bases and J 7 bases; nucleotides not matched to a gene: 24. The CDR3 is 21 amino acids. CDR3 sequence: CASSIHGWGHQGLAGLNEQFF. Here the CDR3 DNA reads TGCGCCAGCAGTATACACGGTTGGGGACATCAGGGACTAGCGGGACTGAATGAGCAGTTCTTC.

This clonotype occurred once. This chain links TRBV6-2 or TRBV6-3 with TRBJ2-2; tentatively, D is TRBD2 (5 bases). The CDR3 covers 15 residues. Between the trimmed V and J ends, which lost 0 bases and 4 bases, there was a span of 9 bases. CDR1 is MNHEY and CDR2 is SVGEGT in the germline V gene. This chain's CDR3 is CASSYSASITGELFF. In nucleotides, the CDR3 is TGTGCCAGCAGTTACTCAGCTAGCATCACCGGGGAGCTGTTTTTT.

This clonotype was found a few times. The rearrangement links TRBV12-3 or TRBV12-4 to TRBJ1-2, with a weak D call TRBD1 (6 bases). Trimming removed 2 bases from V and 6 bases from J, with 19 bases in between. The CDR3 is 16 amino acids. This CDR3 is CASSLSPGAAPHGYTF. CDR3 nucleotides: TGTGCCAGCAGTTTATCCCCAGGGGCGGCACCTCATGGCTACACCTTC.

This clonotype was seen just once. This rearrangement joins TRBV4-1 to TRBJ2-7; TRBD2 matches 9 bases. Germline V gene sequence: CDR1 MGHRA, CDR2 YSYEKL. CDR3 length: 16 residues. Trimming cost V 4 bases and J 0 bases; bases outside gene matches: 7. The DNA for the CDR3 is TGCGCCAGCAGCCGGATAGCGGGGGTTCACTCCTACGAGCAGTACTTC. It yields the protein CASSRIAGVHSYEQYF.

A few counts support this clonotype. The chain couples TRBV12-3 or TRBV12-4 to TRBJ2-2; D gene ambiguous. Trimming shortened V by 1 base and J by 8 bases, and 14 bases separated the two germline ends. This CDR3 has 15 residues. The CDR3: CASSLVSQPAGELFF. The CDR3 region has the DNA TGTGCCAGCAGTTTAGTGTCACAGCCCGCTGGGGAGCTGTTTTTT.

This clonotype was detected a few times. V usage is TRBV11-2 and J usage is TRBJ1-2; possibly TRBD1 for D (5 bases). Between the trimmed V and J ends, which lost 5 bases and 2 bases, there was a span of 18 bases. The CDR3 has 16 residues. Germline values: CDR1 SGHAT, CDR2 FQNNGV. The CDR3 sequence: CASSTPGGDPNYGYTF. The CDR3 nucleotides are TGTGCCAGCAGCACACCGGGGGGAGACCCCAACTATGGCTACACCTTC. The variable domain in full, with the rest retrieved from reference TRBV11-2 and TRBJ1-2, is EAGVAQSPRYKIIEKRQSVAFWCNPISGHATLYWYQQILGQGPKLLIQFQNNGVVDDSQLPKDRFSAERLKGVDSTLKIQPAKLEDSAVYLCASSTPGGDPNYGYTFGSGTRLTVV.

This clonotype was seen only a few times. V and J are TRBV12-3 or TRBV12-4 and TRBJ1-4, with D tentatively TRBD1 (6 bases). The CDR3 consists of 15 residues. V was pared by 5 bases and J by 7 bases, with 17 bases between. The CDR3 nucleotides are TGTGCCAGCAGTCCTTATGGGACACCTGGTGAAAAACTGTTTTTT. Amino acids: CASSPYGTPGEKLFF.

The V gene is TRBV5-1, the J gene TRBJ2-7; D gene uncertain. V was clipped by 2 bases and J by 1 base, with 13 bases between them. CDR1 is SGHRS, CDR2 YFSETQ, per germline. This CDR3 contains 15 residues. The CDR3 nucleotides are TGCGCCAGCAGCTTCTTAACACCAAATTCCTACGAGCAGTACTTC. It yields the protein CASSFLTPNSYEQYF.

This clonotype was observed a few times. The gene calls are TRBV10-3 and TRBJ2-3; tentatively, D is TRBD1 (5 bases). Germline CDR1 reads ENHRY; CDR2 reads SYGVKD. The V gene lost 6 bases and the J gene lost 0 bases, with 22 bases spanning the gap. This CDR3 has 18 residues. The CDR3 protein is CAIRPCCRADLSTDTQYF. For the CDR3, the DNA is TGTGCCATCAGGCCCTGTTGCAGGGCGGACCTGAGCACAGATACGCAGTATTTT.

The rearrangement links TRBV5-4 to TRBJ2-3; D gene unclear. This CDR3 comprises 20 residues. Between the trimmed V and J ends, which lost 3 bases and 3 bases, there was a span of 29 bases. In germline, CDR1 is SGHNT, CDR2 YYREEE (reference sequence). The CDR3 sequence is CASSWRLQNRSTKTTDTQYF. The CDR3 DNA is TGTGCCAGCAGCTGGAGACTGCAGAACCGGTCAACTAAAACAACAGATACGCAGTATTTT.